The T cell receptor beta chain described here comes from a study of T-cell memory formation after mild COVID-19. Between the trimmed V and J ends, which lost 1 base and 6 bases, there was a span of 9 bases. Germline V CDR1 and CDR2: SEHNR, FQNEAQ (reference sequence). The CDR3 totals 13 residues. This clonotype occurred a few times. TCRdb re-called the 5' RACE reads through MiXCR, storing one row per CDR3 protein. The sample includes about half a million distinct CDR3 sequences, roughly 18% of them seen just once. The chain has TRBV7-9 and TRBJ1-2, with D hard to call. The sample was PBMCs or a T cell subset sorted from them (not recorded which). The TCR was taken from an adult woman who had mild COVID-19 (a few samples of this study predate the infection). Cell type and time point are not known. As DNA, the CDR3 is TGTGCCAGCAGCTTAGAACAGAACCATGGCTACACCTTC. Translation gives CASSLEQNHGYTF.